Each of the 28 T cell receptor beta chains below was sequenced from the same sample in a study of CD8 T cells in ankylosing spondylitis. In TCRdb, the 5' RACE reads were re-called with MiXCR into one record per CDR3 protein. This table has approximately 200,000 distinct CDR3 sequences, roughly 12% appearing once. The sample consisted of blood, either unsorted or a sorted T cell fraction (not recorded which). These receptors were collected from a male donor with ankylosing spondylitis or in good health (not recorded which).

The J gene is TRBJ2-1, the V gene TRBV30; D perhaps matches TRBD2 (6 bases). The CDR3 extends over 14 amino acids. Deletions cut 3 bases from V and 3 bases from J, with 12 bases between. Germline-derived CDR1 and CDR2 are GTSNPN and SVGIG (reference sequence). The DNA for the CDR3 is TGTGCCTGGAGGTGGGGGGTCCTCTACAATGAGCAGTTCTTC. Its protein product is CAWRWGVLYNEQFF.

The rearrangement links TRBV10-2 to TRBJ2-7, with 13 bases lining up with TRBD2. This CDR3 contains 14 residues. With V trimmed by 7 bases and J by 7 bases, 7 bases remained unmatched. The germline V gene has CDR1 WSHSY and CDR2 SAAADI. CDR3 DNA: TGCGCCAGCAACGGACTAGCGGGAGCTCTAGAGCAGTACTTC. Protein: CASNGLAGALEQYF.

This clonotype showed up just a few times. The chain joins TRBV6-4 to TRBJ2-1, with D unresolved. There are 15 residues in the CDR3. Germline V gene sequence: CDR1 MRHNA, CDR2 SNTAGT. V lost 4 bases and J 1 base, leaving 11 bases between the germline ends. CDR3 residues: CASSAPGASYNEQFF. CDR3 nucleotide sequence: TGTGCCAGCAGTGCCCCGGGTGCTTCCTACAATGAGCAGTTCTTC.

This clonotype was counted a few times. The rearrangement joins TRBV4-1 to TRBJ2-7; 9 positions agree with TRBD1. The ends lost 1 base at V and 3 bases at J; junction bases unmatched: 4. Germline V lookup: CDR1 MGHRA, CDR2 YSYEKL. There are 15 residues in the CDR3. Here the CDR3 reads CASSQVGTGFYEQYF. The CDR3, as DNA: TGCGCCAGCAGCCAAGTGGGGACAGGGTTCTACGAGCAGTACTTC.

The V and J genes are TRBV27 and TRBJ2-7; TRBD2 aligns across 10 bases. This CDR3 is 17 amino acids long. CDR1 MNHEY and CDR2 SMNVEV come from the germline V gene (reference sequence). V shed 1 base, J shed 1 base, and the junction held 7 bases outside the gene matches. For the CDR3, the DNA is TGTGCCAGCAGTTTATTGGATCCGGGACTAGCGTCCTACGAGCAGTACTTC. Its translation: CASSLLDPGLASYEQYF.

This clonotype has more than one count but fewer than ten. The chain is built from TRBV29-1 and TRBJ1-1, with no clear D. The CDR3 consists of 12 residues. Trimming stripped 6 bases from V and 3 bases from J, with 11 bases between. Germline lookup yields CDR1 SQVTM and CDR2 ANQGSEA. The CDR3 region is CSVAWKDTEAFF. DNA for the CDR3: TGCAGCGTCGCCTGGAAGGACACTGAAGCTTTCTTT.

The V and J genes are TRBV6-1 and TRBJ2-5; D not certain. Looked up from germline, CDR1 is MNHNS and CDR2 is SASEGT. V gave up 4 bases and J gave up 2 bases, with 11 bases separating them. This CDR3 is built from 14 residues. This CDR3 is CASSGYTLQETQYF. CDR3 in DNA: TGTGCCAGCAGTGGATACACCTTACAAGAGACCCAGTACTTC.

Many counts were recorded for this clonotype. The rearrangement joins TRBV5-1 to TRBJ2-2; possibly TRBD1 for D (5 bases). Germline CDR1 is SGHRS and CDR2 is YFSETQ. The CDR3 loop spans 12 amino acids. Trimming left V 9 bases short and J 5 bases short, with 11 bases between. In DNA, the CDR3 is TGCGCCACCCTAGGGGAAACCGGGGAGCTGTTTTTT. Its translation: CATLGETGELFF. Complete variable domain (other parts from reference TRBV5-1 and TRBJ2-2): KAGVTQTPRYLIKTRGQQVTLSCSPISGHRSVSWYQQTPGQGLQFLFEYFSETQRNKGNFPGRFSGRQFSNSRSEMNVSTLELGDSALYLCATLGETGELFFGEGSRLTVL.

This clonotype was seen more than once but under ten times. The V call is TRBV7-2, the J call TRBJ2-7; D call uncertain. Trimming left V 2 bases short and J 2 bases short, with 10 bases between. This CDR3 comprises 14 residues. The germline CDR1 and CDR2 sequences are SGHTA and FQGNSA. CDR3 residues: CASSLYLGTYEQYF. Written as DNA, the CDR3 is TGTGCCAGCAGCTTATATCTTGGAACCTACGAGCAGTACTTC.

This clonotype was observed once. This chain joins TRBV10-3 and TRBJ1-2; D remains unclear. The germline gives CDR1 ENHRY, CDR2 SYGVKD. This CDR3 comprises 12 residues. V dropped 8 bases and J dropped 7 bases, with 14 bases sitting between them. This chain's CDR3 is CAIGVGGSGYTF. The CDR3 coding sequence is TGTGCCATCGGCGTGGGAGGTAGTGGCTACACCTTC.

The J gene is TRBJ1-3, the V gene TRBV12-3 or TRBV12-4; D is ambiguous. The V gene lost 5 bases and the J gene lost 0 bases, with 11 bases spanning the gap. This CDR3 is built from 15 residues. CDR3 protein: CASSPRQSSGNTIYF. The DNA of the CDR3 is TGTGCCAGCAGTCCACGACAAAGCTCTGGAAACACCATATATTTT.

The rearrangement links TRBV6-2 or TRBV6-3 to TRBJ2-3; unclear D gene. Trimming took off 6 bases at V and 2 bases at J, with 21 bases between the two ends. The CDR3 covers 17 residues. CDR1 and CDR2 from the germline V gene are MNHEY and SVGEGT. CDR3 in amino acids: CASRAQFNPGATDTQYF. In DNA, the CDR3 is TGTGCCAGCAGGGCCCAGTTTAACCCAGGAGCCACAGATACGCAGTATTTT.

This clonotype has just a few counts. This chain connects TRBV29-1 to TRBJ2-7; the match to TRBD2 covers 10 bases. CDR1 is SQVTM, CDR2 ANQGSEA, per germline. This CDR3 contains 18 residues. The V gene end was trimmed by 3 bases and the J gene end by 6 bases; junction bases not matched to a gene: 20. The CDR3 DNA follows: TGCAGCGTTGATCTGGAGGAGCGGGAGGGCCTGTATGAAGGCGAGCAGTACTTC. Protein sequence: CSVDLEEREGLYEGEQYF.

This clonotype showed up just a few times. This rearrangement joins TRBV11-2 to TRBJ2-5, with D perhaps TRBD1 or TRBD2 (6 bases each). CDR3 length: 17 amino acids. Germline-derived CDR1 and CDR2 are SGHAT and FQNNGV. Trimming cost V 0 bases and J 4 bases, with 18 bases left between them. This CDR3 reads CASSLDIWGARGETQYF. The CDR3 DNA follows: TGTGCCAGCAGCTTAGATATATGGGGGGCCCGAGGAGAGACCCAGTACTTC.

The V call is TRBV10-3, the J call TRBJ2-5, with D unresolved. V lost 10 bases and J 2 bases, leaving 14 bases between the germline ends. CDR3 size: 13 residues. Germline V gene sequence: CDR1 ENHRY, CDR2 SYGVKD. CDR3 in DNA: TGTGCCACCGCCCCCGACTCGCAAGAGACCCAGTACTTC. Amino acid sequence: CATAPDSQETQYF.

This sequence joins TRBV12-3 or TRBV12-4 and TRBJ2-1; tentatively, D is TRBD1 (6 bases). The CDR3 sequence is 16 residues long. The germline V and J ends were trimmed by 5 bases and 6 bases, with 20 bases remaining between them. The chain's CDR3 is CASSPTRDTGSNEQFF. CDR3 nucleotide sequence: TGTGCCAGCAGTCCCACACGGGACACTGGATCCAATGAGCAGTTCTTC.

The rearrangement uses TRBV29-1 and TRBJ2-1; TRBD2 is a possible D gene (5 bases). Trimming took off 6 bases at V and 5 bases at J, with 20 bases between the two ends. Germline CDR1 and CDR2: SQVTM and ANQGSEA. The CDR3 spans 15 residues. The CDR3, as DNA: TGCAGCGTCGTCCCCGCGGACTGGAGTGACAATGAGCAGTTCTTC. Its protein product is CSVVPADWSDNEQFF.

This clonotype was recorded a few times. The chain joins TRBV27 to TRBJ2-3, with 7 bases identical to TRBD2. Germline CDR1 is MNHEY and CDR2 is SMNVEV (reference sequence). V lost 8 bases and J lost 2; bases outside the gene matches: 7. The CDR3 runs 14 residues. The DNA of the CDR3 is TGTGCCAGCCGTCCAGCGGGGTACACAGATACGCAGTATTTT. Translated: CASRPAGYTDTQYF.

Only a few counts were recorded for this clonotype. CDR3 DNA sequence: TGTGCCACCAGCATCCCCCCGGGACTAGCGGGGGGGAATACAGATACGCAGTATTTT. Translating gives CATSIPPGLAGGNTDTQYF. The rearrangement joins TRBV15 to TRBJ2-3; TRBD2 aligns across 16 bases. This CDR3 has 19 amino acids. Germline CDR1 is LNHNV and CDR2 is YYDKDF (reference sequence). Trimming took 4 bases from V and 3 from J; bases not matched to a gene: 10.

The chain joins TRBV9 to TRBJ2-1; 10 bases are shared with TRBD2. Germline CDR1 and CDR2: SGDLS and YYNGEE. This CDR3 comprises 19 residues. With V trimmed by 0 bases and J by 5 bases, 14 bases remained unmatched. The CDR3 is CASSVEVGEWSGRDNEQFF. CDR3 nucleotide sequence: TGTGCCAGCAGCGTAGAAGTTGGAGAATGGAGCGGGAGGGACAATGAGCAGTTCTTC.

This clonotype was seen a few times. The J gene is TRBJ2-3, the V gene TRBV14, with a weak D call TRBD1 (5 bases). Germline values: CDR1 SGHDN, CDR2 FVKESK. The germline V and J ends were trimmed by 5 bases and 0 bases, with 12 bases remaining between them. The CDR3 totals 15 residues. CDR3 protein: CASSSRQGSTDTQYF. The CDR3 nucleotides read TGTGCCAGCAGCTCCCGGCAGGGTAGCACAGATACGCAGTATTTT.

The chain has TRBV7-9 and TRBJ2-5; D gene unclear. Germline loops: CDR1 SEHNR, CDR2 FQNEAQ (reference sequence). V shed 5 bases and J shed 5 bases, with 9 bases lying between them. The CDR3 sequence is 12 residues long. CDR3 in DNA: TGTGCCAGCAGCCCCCGGTCGGAGACCCAGTACTTC. It codes for CASSPRSETQYF.

This clonotype was counted ten times or more. The chain recombines TRBV11-2 with TRBJ2-7; 7 nucleotides agree with TRBD2. Trimming removed 1 base from V and 4 bases from J; junction bases left unmatched: 10. CDR3 length equals 16 residues. Per germline, CDR1 SGHAT and CDR2 FQNNGV. CDR3: CASSLVAGEGIYEQYF. In DNA, the CDR3 is TGTGCCAGCAGCTTAGTAGCGGGCGAAGGTATTTACGAGCAGTACTTC.

This clonotype was detected ten times or more. The chain carries TRBV12-3 or TRBV12-4 and TRBJ2-3; D is ambiguous. The CDR3 loop spans 13 amino acids. Trimming stripped 5 bases from V and 4 bases from J, with 10 bases between. The CDR3 bases are TGTGCCAGCAGTCTGTATTTGGCAGATACGCAGTATTTT. Its protein product is CASSLYLADTQYF.

This clonotype appeared once. CDR3 nucleotide sequence: TGCAGTGCTAAGCTAGCGGGAGAGGACACCGGGGAGCTGTTTTTT. It is translated as CSAKLAGEDTGELFF. The chain joins TRBV20-1 to TRBJ2-2; TRBD2 aligns across 10 bases. CDR1 DFQATT and CDR2 SNEGSKA come from the germline V gene (reference sequence). This CDR3 contains 15 residues. The junction had 5 bases not matched to a gene; V was cut back by 4 bases and J by 3 bases.

CDR3 loop: CASIPRKGGYYRIDTDTQYF. The DNA of the CDR3 is TGTGCCAGCATCCCGCGGAAGGGGGGATACTACAGAATCGACACAGATACGCAGTATTTT. This chain connects TRBV3-1 to TRBJ2-3; D possibly matches TRBD1 or TRBD2 (6 bases each). The CDR3 runs 20 residues. CDR1 and CDR2 from the germline V gene are LGHDT and YNNKEL (reference sequence). V lost 7 bases and J lost 2, with 31 bases in between.

This clonotype has only a few counts. This chain links TRBV30 with TRBJ2-3; a possible D gene is TRBD1 (6 bases). Trimming cost V 2 bases and J 6 bases, with 6 bases left between them. Germline V gives CDR1 GTSNPN, CDR2 SVGIG (reference sequence). The CDR3 sequence is 11 residues long. Here the CDR3 reads CAWSRGDTQYF. CDR3 nucleotide sequence: TGTGCCTGGAGTAGGGGGGATACGCAGTATTTT.

The chain combines TRBV20-1 with TRBJ2-1; 7 bases agree with TRBD2. The CDR3 covers 15 residues. Germline V gene sequence: CDR1 DFQATT, CDR2 SNEGSKA (reference sequence). Trimming cost V 5 bases and J 7 bases; bases outside gene matches: 14. The CDR3 coding sequence is TGCAGTGCTCCCCCCGGGCGGGAGAGCCTAAATGAGCAGTTCTTC. Protein sequence: CSAPPGRESLNEQFF.